This section outlines one T cell receptor (beta chain) sequence together with its context. Clones were sequenced by immunoSEQ multiplex PCR, and TCRdb holds only the in-frame ones, with some missing. In the table there are under 35,000 clones, around 83% of which are singletons. These data belong to a study of blood T cell repertoires in COVID-19. The overall study: PBMCs, B-cell-depleted T cells, or T cells were the source of the cDNA or gDNA that made up the material.

CDR1 and CDR2 from the germline V gene are SGHNT and YYREEE (reference sequence). Trimming removed 4 bases from V and 0 bases from J; junction bases left unmatched: 10. The length of the CDR3 is 17 residues. This clonotype was sampled from a human donor in a cohort sampled during active COVID-19. Input material: peripheral blood. The chain combines TRBV5-4 with TRBJ1-1, with 9 positions matching TRBD1. The CDR3 sequence is CASSALGQGRMNTEAFF. The CDR3 nucleotides read TGTGCCAGCAGCGCCTTGGGACAGGGCCGTATGAACACTGAAGCTTTCTTT. The variable domain in full, with the rest retrieved from reference TRBV5-4 and TRBJ1-1, is ETGVTQSPTHLIKTRGQQVTLRCSSQSGHNTVSWYQQALGQGPQFIFQYYREEENGRGNFPPRFSGLQFPNYSSELNVNALELDDSALYLCASSALGQGRMNTEAFFGQGTRLTVV.